Listed here are 20 T cell receptor beta chains from one sample, sequenced in a study of OX40 agonist ivuxolimab in advanced cancers. TCRdb's table, derived via immunoSEQ multiplex PCR, lists solely in-frame clones and lacks some. The sample carries about 84,000 clones, 89% recorded once. Specimen: CD4+ or CD8+ T cells sorted from blood, collected in a trial of the OX40 agonist ivuxolimab. These receptors originate from an adult with an advanced solid tumor such as melanoma, head and neck, liver or kidney cancer.

CDR3 DNA sequence: TGTGCCTGGAGCGTCGGCAGGGGGAGCAATCAGCCCCAGCATTTT. It yields the protein CAWSVGRGSNQPQHF. The genes are TRBV30 and TRBJ1-5; 7 bases match TRBD1. CDR1 is GTSNPN and CDR2 is SVGIG in the germline V gene (reference sequence). The ends lost 3 bases at V and 1 base at J; junction bases unmatched: 6. This CDR3 region has 15 residues.

The chain uses TRBV19 and TRBJ1-5, with D maybe TRBD1 (5 bases). This CDR3 is 15 amino acids long. Germline values: CDR1 LNHDA, CDR2 SQIVND (reference sequence). Trimming left V 8 bases short and J 1 base short, with 15 bases between. This CDR3 reads CASSIQGLSNQPQHF. As DNA, the CDR3 is TGTGCCAGTTCAATCCAGGGTCTGAGCAATCAGCCCCAGCATTTT.

This chain joins TRBV5-1 and TRBJ1-1; tentatively, D is TRBD1 (5 bases). CDR1 is SGHRS, CDR2 YFSETQ, per germline. The CDR3 contains 12 residues. With 4 bases removed from V and 8 bases from J, the gap between germline ends came to 12 bases. CDR3 sequence reads: CASSERGQEAFF. Written as DNA, the CDR3 is TGCGCCAGCAGCGAACGGGGCCAAGAAGCTTTCTTT. The variable domain in full, completed from reference TRBV5-1 and TRBJ1-1, reads KAGVTQTPRYLIKTRGQQVTLSCSPISGHRSVSWYQQTPGQGLQFLFEYFSETQRNKGNFPGRFSGRQFSNSRSEMNVSTLELGDSALYLCASSERGQEAFFGQGTRLTVV.

Worth noting for this clone: Other DNA sequences in this specimen translate into the identical CDR3. This chain links TRBV9 with TRBJ1-2; D may be TRBD1 (6 bases). This CDR3 has 13 residues. The ends were cut back, 2 bases at V and 4 bases at J, with 9 bases in the middle. CDR1 SGDLS and CDR2 YYNGEE come from the germline V gene. Here the CDR3 reads CASSVGGAYGYTF. The CDR3 DNA follows: TGTGCCAGCAGCGTCGGGGGCGCCTATGGCTACACCTTC.

The J gene is TRBJ2-1, the V gene TRBV6-6; D ambiguous. Trimming removed 7 bases at V and 0 bases at J, with 16 bases between. The CDR3 length is 16 residues. CDR1 MNHNY and CDR2 SVGAGI come from the germline V gene (reference sequence). CDR3 sequence (DNA): TGTGCCAGCACAACGGCCAGGTTGAGCTCCTACAATGAGCAGTTCTTC. Translated, it gives CASTTARLSSYNEQFF.

The J gene is TRBJ2-5, the V gene TRBV6-1; D is uncertain. Germline lookup yields CDR1 MNHNS and CDR2 SASEGT. Trimming pared 10 bases from V and 5 bases from J, leaving 11 bases between. The CDR3 has 11 amino acids. CDR3 DNA: TGTGCCACAGCCCTCAGTGAGACCCAGTACTTC. This gives the protein CATALSETQYF.

V and J are TRBV21-1 and TRBJ1-4; the D call of TRBD1 is as the table states it, not checked on the DNA. TRBV21-1 is noted as a pseudogene. The CDR3 covers 15 residues. The CDR3 reads CASSSRQGENEKLFF. In nucleotides, the CDR3 is TGTGCCAGCAGCTCTCGACAGGGGGAGAATGAAAAACTGTTTTTT.

This clone was observed once. This chain links TRBV7-9 with TRBJ1-1, with D uncertain. CDR3 length: 16 amino acids. Germline V gene sequence: CDR1 SEHNR, CDR2 FQNEAQ (reference sequence). V was shortened by 3 bases and J by 1 base, with 15 bases between the two germline ends. DNA for the CDR3: TGTGCCAGCAGCTTGATAAGGGCTGCGGGGAACACTGAAGCTTTCTTT. As protein: CASSLIRAAGNTEAFF.

This clone showed up just once. CDR3 in DNA: TGCGCCAGCAGCCAACTAGGTTCCTATAATTCACCCCTCCACTTT. Encoded protein: CASSQLGSYNSPLHF. The chain carries TRBV4-1 and TRBJ1-6; unclear D gene. Germline V CDR1 and CDR2: MGHRA, YSYEKL. The V end lost 2 bases, the J end lost 1 base, and 6 bases lay between the germline ends. The CDR3 runs 15 residues.

The rearrangement links TRBV9 to TRBJ1-2, with TRBD1 as a possible D gene (5 bases). The germline V gene has CDR1 SGDLS and CDR2 YYNGEE. Trimming took off 3 bases at V and 2 bases at J, with 14 bases between the two ends. CDR3 length equals 15 residues. CDR3 bases: TGTGCCAGCAGCGAGGAAGGGGACTCAAACTATGGCTACACCTTC. This encodes CASSEEGDSNYGYTF. Complete variable domain (other parts from reference TRBV9 and TRBJ1-2): DSGVTQTPKHLITATGQRVTLRCSPRSGDLSVYWYQQSLDQGLQFLIQYYNGEERAKGNILERFSAQQFPDLHSELNLSSLELGDSALYFCASSEEGDSNYGYTFGSGTRLTVV.

This clone has more than one count but fewer than ten. The chain combines TRBV7-9 with TRBJ1-2, with D uncertain. V gave up 5 bases and J gave up 1 base, with 11 bases separating them. CDR3 length equals 14 residues. Germline V CDR1 and CDR2: SEHNR, FQNEAQ (reference sequence). CDR3 sequence reads: CASSPIPGNYGYTF. The CDR3 DNA reads TGTGCCAGCAGCCCAATACCGGGTAACTATGGCTACACCTTC.

This chain links TRBV10-3 with TRBJ2-7; 8 nucleotides align to TRBD1. Germline V gives CDR1 ENHRY, CDR2 SYGVKD. The CDR3 extends over 13 amino acids. V lost 6 bases to trimming and J lost 5 bases; unmatched junction nucleotides: 6. This chain's CDR3 is CAIRGTGANEQYF. The CDR3 DNA reads TGTGCCATCAGGGGGACAGGCGCCAACGAGCAGTACTTC.

The chain employs TRBV28 and TRBJ2-7, with a weak D call TRBD2 (6 bases). CDR3 length equals 16 residues. CDR1 is MDHEN and CDR2 is SYDVKM in the germline V gene. With 5 bases removed from V and 1 base from J, the gap between germline ends came to 18 bases. The CDR3 region has the DNA TGTGCCAGCAGTCCGATGCGGGGCGTGCGATCCTACGAGCAGTACTTC. The encoded protein is CASSPMRGVRSYEQYF.

This chain links TRBV7-9 with TRBJ1-5, with D possibly being TRBD1 (6 bases). The CDR3 has 14 residues. CDR1 and CDR2 (germline): SEHNR, FQNEAQ (reference sequence). V was trimmed by 2 bases and J by 2 bases, leaving 7 bases between them. CDR3 sequence (DNA): TGTGCCAGCAGCTTATCAGGGGGCAATCAGCCCCAGCATTTT. This gives the protein CASSLSGGNQPQHF.

The chain is built from TRBV6-1 and TRBJ1-1, with a possible D match to TRBD1 (6 bases). With 5 bases removed from V and 0 bases from J, the gap between germline ends came to 13 bases. Germline V lookup: CDR1 MNHNS, CDR2 SASEGT. The CDR3 has 15 residues. The CDR3 is CASSLRTELNTEAFF. CDR3 bases: TGTGCCAGCAGTTTAAGGACAGAGCTGAACACTGAAGCTTTCTTT.

This clone showed up just once. The genes are TRBV7-2 and TRBJ2-2; D is undetermined. Per germline, CDR1 SGHTA and CDR2 FQGNSA. Trimming cost V 3 bases and J 4 bases, with 12 bases left between them. There are 15 residues in the CDR3. The chain's CDR3 is CASSFDTRGTGELFF. In nucleotides, the CDR3 is TGTGCCAGCAGCTTTGACACCCGAGGCACCGGGGAGCTGTTTTTT.

On this clone itself: Compared with germline, one end of the junction differs, possibly owing to a read error. The chain has TRBV9 and TRBJ2-1, with TRBD2 matching over 14 bases. Germline CDR1 SGDLS, CDR2 YYNGEE. The CDR3 totals 16 residues. The CDR3 is CASSPTSGRAYDEQFF. Here the CDR3 DNA reads TGTGCCAGCAGCCCGACTAGCGGGAGGGCCTACGATGAGCAGTTCTTC. Drawing the rest from reference TRBV9 and TRBJ2-1, the complete variable domain is DSGVTQTPKHLITATGQRVTLRCSPRSGDLSVYWYQQSLDQGLQFLIQYYNGEERAKGNILERFSAQQFPDLHSELNLSSLELGDSALYFCASSPTSGRAYDEQFFGPGTRLTVL.

The chain has TRBV5-1 and TRBJ1-3, with a tentative D call TRBD1 (5 bases). Trimming removed 4 bases from V and 2 bases from J, with 13 bases in between. The CDR3 contains 15 residues. In germline, CDR1 is SGHRS, CDR2 YFSETQ. CDR3 sequence: CASSQAMGAGNTIYF. The CDR3, as DNA: TGCGCCAGCAGCCAAGCAATGGGGGCTGGAAACACCATATATTTT.

The rearrangement joins TRBV5-1 to TRBJ2-7; D not certain. Trimming removed 0 bases at V and 7 bases at J, with 17 bases between. Per the germline V gene, CDR1 is SGHRS and CDR2 is YFSETQ. The CDR3 contains 15 residues. The CDR3 nucleotides are TGCGCCAGCAGCTTGGTACAAACCGTTAGTAGAGAGCAGTACTTC. Translating it yields CASSLVQTVSREQYF.

J is TRBJ1-1 and V is TRBV7-9, with 8 positions matching TRBD1. This CDR3 contains 13 residues. Germline-derived CDR1 and CDR2 are SEHNR and FQNEAQ (reference sequence). Unmatched junction bases numbered 12, after V lost 6 bases and J lost 12 bases. This CDR3 reads CASSPQGGWDPFF. The CDR3 region has the DNA TGTGCCAGCAGTCCACAGGGGGGATGGGATCCTTTCTTT. Together with reference TRBV7-9 and TRBJ1-1, the CDR3 gives the full variable domain: DTGVSQNPRHKITKRGQNVTFRCDPISEHNRLYWYRQTLGQGPEFLTYFQNEAQLEKSRLLSDRFSAERPKGSFSTLEIQRTEQGDSAMYLCASSPQGGWDPFFGQGTRLTVV.